The following is a T cell receptor (beta chain) sequence with its context. The sample holds a few counts of this clonotype. Its antigen remains unidentified. The record has no base qualities; no much larger clone is one base away. Trimming removed 9 bases from V and 9 bases from J, leaving 11 bases between the germline ends. The CDR3, cysteine through phenylalanine, is 10 amino acids long. Solely the CDR3 DNA is kept, with 30 bases framed from the first base. The data originate from a study of CD8 T cells in ankylosing spondylitis (dated by TCRdb to the late 2010s). At the level of the whole study: The study set out to find disease-linked TCR variants by profiling T cell receptor beta repertoires in ankylosing spondylitis patients and healthy donors. Peripheral blood was sampled, and synovial fluid was also collected from ankylosing spondylitis patients. In total, the full study cohort was made up of some 110 healthy donors and approximately 27 ankylosing spondylitis patients. The research as a whole found: Some motif variants were previously reported in synovial fluid and blood of reactive arthritis patients, suggesting common disease-initiation mechanisms. Blood from ankylosing spondylitis patients appeared to be characterized by a TCR beta motif composed of under ten highly homologous amino acid variants. The disease-linked clones were reported to be significantly enriched in matched synovial fluid samples from ankylosing spondylitis patients. A CD8+ phenotype was shown by the disease-linked clones, which were found at relatively low frequencies in peripheral blood.

The data were produced on an Illumina HiSeq 2500. Quantitative 5'-RACE with molecular barcodes was the method used to prepare the TCR beta libraries. The paper's data handling went like this. To identify disease-linked TCR variants, a new computational method was used, one built on a probabilistic model of VDJ rearrangement. The public reads were reanalyzed by TCRdb: fastp trimming at Q25, MiXCR alignment, in-frame beta chains only. Each CDR3 protein gets just one entry, which takes the most common genes and DNA from the rows behind it. Clone size and V and J calls follow TCRdb, not the original study. The sample profile shows a few hundred thousand distinct CDR3 sequences; 20% to 25% of them were found once. Less than 20% of the sample is in the top ten clones.

This chain joins TRBV12-3 or TRBV12-4 to TRBJ1-1; the D gene is unclear. The receptor comes from a male donor with ankylosing spondylitis. The specimen sequenced was blood, either unsorted or a sorted T cell fraction (not recorded which). The base sequence is TGTGCCAGTGGGAGGCCGAAAGCTTTCTTT. This codes for CASGRPKAFF.